This T cell receptor beta chain was sequenced in a study of blood T cell repertoires in COVID-19. The V gene's germline CDR1 is SGDLS and CDR2 YYNGEE. The CDR3 has 16 amino acids. With V trimmed by 4 bases and J by 1 base, 8 bases remained unmatched. Sequenced by immunoSEQ multiplex PCR; TCRdb stores in-frame clones only, minus some. The sample holds 150,000 to 200,000 clones, more than 85% seen once. The gene calls are TRBV9 and TRBJ2-3, with 8 bases matching TRBD2. Material for sequencing was peripheral blood. This receptor was taken from a woman older than 75 in a cohort sampled during active or convalescent COVID-19. CDR3 protein: CASSREGGPGTDTQYF. Written as DNA, the CDR3 is TGTGCCAGCAGCCGGGAGGGGGGTCCGGGCACAGATACGCAGTATTTT.